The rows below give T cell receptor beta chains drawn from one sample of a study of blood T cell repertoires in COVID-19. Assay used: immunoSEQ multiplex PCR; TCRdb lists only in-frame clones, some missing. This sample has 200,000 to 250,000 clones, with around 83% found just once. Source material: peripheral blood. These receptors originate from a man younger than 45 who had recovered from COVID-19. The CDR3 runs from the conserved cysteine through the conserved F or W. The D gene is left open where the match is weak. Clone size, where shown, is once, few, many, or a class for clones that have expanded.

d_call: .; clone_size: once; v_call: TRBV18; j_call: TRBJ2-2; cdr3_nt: TGTGCCAGCTCATCGGACAGGAACACCGGGGAGCTGTTTTTT; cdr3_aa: CASSSDRNTGELFF
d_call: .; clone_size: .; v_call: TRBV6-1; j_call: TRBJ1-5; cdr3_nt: TGTGCCAGCAGTGAAGGCGGGATTAGTCAGCCCCAGCATTTT; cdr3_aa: CASSEGGISQPQHF
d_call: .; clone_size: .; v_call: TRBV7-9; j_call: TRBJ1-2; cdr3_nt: TGTGCCAGCAGCTTAGCCGAGGGCGGCTACACCTTC; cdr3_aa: CASSLAEGGYTF
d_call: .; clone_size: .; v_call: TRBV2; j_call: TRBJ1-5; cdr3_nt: TGTGCCAGCGACGGGGGAGCCTTGAGGCCCCAGCATTTT; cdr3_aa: CASDGGALRPQHF
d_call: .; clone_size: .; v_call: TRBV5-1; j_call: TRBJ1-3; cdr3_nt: TGCGCCAGCAGCTTGGGGGACGGGAGCTCTGGAAACACCATATATTTT; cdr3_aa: CASSLGDGSSGNTIYF
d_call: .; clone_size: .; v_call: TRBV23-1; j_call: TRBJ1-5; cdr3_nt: TGCGCCAGCAGTCTCAAGAGTACCCAATCTTGTGGCAATCAGCCCCAGCATTTT; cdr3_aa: CASSLKSTQSCGNQPQHF
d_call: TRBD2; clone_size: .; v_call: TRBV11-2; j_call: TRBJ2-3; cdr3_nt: TGTGCCAGCAGCTTAGAGCCCAGCGGGGGGCTCACAGATACGCAGTATTTT; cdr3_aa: CASSLEPSGGLTDTQYF
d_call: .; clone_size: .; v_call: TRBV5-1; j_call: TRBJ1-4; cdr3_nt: TGCGCCAGCAGTGAGGAGAAAGCAACTAATGAAAAACTGTTTTTT; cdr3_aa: CASSEEKATNEKLFF
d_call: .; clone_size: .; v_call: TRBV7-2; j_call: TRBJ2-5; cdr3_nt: TGTGCCAGCAGCTTAAACAGGATACAAGAGACCCAGTACTTC; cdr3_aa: CASSLNRIQETQYF
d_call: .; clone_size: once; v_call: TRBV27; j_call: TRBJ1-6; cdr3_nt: TGTGCCAGCAGTTTATCCGTGGGGGCTGAGCGGTCACCCCTCCACTTT; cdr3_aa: CASSLSVGAERSPLHF
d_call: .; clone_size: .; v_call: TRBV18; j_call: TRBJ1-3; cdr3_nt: TGTGCCAGCTCGCTCCAGGGATCCTCTGGAAACACCATATATTTT; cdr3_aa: CASSLQGSSGNTIYF
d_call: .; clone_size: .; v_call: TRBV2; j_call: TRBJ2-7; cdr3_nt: TGTGCCAGCAGCGGGACAAATACCTACGAGCAGTACTTC; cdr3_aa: CASSGTNTYEQYF
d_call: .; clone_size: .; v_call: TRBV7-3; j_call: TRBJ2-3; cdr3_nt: TGTGCCAGCAGCGCGGGACTTAGCACAGATACGCAGTATTTT; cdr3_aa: CASSAGLSTDTQYF
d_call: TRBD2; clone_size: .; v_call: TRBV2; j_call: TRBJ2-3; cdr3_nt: TGTGCCAGCAGAGTGGCGGGGGGCAGCACAGATACGCAGTATTTT; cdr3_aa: CASRVAGGSTDTQYF
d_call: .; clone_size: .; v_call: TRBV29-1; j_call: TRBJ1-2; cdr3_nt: TGCAGCGCCTTCAAAGCCCGAGGTTCGGGTGGCTATGGCTACACCTTC; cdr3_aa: CSAFKARGSGGYGYTF
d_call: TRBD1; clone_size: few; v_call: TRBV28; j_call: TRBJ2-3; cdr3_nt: TGTGCCAGCAGTTCAGCCACAGGGGGCACTCTCACAGATACGCAGTATTTT; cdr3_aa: CASSSATGGTLTDTQYF
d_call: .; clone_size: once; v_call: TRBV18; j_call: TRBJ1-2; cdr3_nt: TGTGCCAGCTCACGGTTCGACACTAACTATGGCTACACCTTC; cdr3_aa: CASSRFDTNYGYTF
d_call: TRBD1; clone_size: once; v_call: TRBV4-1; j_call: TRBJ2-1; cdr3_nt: TGCGCCAGCAGCCAAGGGACAGGGGACTACAATGAGCAGTTCTTC; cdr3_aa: CASSQGTGDYNEQFF
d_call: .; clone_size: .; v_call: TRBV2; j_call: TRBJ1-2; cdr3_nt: TGTGCCAGCAGTCGTCCTTTACGGGATTATGGCTACACCTTC; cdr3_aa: CASSRPLRDYGYTF
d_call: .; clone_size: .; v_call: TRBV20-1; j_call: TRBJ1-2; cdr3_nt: TGCAGTGCTAGTCTCGGCTATGGCTACACCTTC; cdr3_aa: CSASLGYGYTF
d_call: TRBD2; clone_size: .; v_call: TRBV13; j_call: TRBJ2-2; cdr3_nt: TGTGCCAGCAGCTTACTGAGCGGGGCTACCGGGGAGCTGTTTTTT; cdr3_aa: CASSLLSGATGELFF
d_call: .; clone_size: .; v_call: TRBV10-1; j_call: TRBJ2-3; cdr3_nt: TGCGCCAGCGGACAAAGCACAGATACGCAGTATTTT; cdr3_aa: CASGQSTDTQYF
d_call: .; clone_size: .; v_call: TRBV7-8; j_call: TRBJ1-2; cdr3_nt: TGTGCCAGCAGCTTAGGTCCGGAGATCTATGGCTACACCTTC; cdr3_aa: CASSLGPEIYGYTF
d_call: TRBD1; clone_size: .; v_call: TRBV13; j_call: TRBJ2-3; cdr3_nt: TGTGCCAGCAGCTCCGGGACAGGGGGTATCAATAGCACAGATACGCAGTATTTT; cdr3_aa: CASSSGTGGINSTDTQYF
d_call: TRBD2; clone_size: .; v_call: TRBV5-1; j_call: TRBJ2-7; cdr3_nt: TGCGCCAGCAGCTTGACGGCTAGCGGGGGGATCTCCTACGAGCAGTACTTC; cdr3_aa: CASSLTASGGISYEQYF
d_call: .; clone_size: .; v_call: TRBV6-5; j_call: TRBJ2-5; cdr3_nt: TGTGCCAGCAGTTACCTCGGCCGGGGGGAGACCCAGTACTTC; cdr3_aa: CASSYLGRGETQYF
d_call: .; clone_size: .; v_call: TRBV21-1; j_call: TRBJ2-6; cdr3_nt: TGTGCCAGCAGCAATCCGGGACAGAGCTCTGGGGCCAACGTCCTGACTTTC; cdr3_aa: CASSNPGQSSGANVLTF